The text below deals with one T cell receptor beta chain. These data originate in a study of cytomegalovirus exposure and HLA in healthy donors. The PCR contained 60 Vbeta and 13 Jbeta primers. In the original processing: Later analysis identified around 85 million unique TCR beta chains, about 10 million shared. TCRdb's copy holds only in-frame clones and misses some; the assay was immunoSEQ multiplex PCR. From that table come the V and J calls and clone size; the DNA was used to work out D and trimming. The profile shows approximately 180,000 clones, 81% of them singletons. CDR3 size: 14 residues. Germline CDR1 and CDR2: SGDLS and YYNGEE. V shed 0 bases and J shed 4 bases, with 8 bases lying between them.

The chain joins TRBV9 to TRBJ1-3, with no clear D. The receptor was derived from a man aged 18 to 35 in good health and CMV-seronegative. Sequenced sample: PBMCs. CDR3 loop: CASSVETTGNTIYF. CDR3 bases: TGTGCCAGCAGCGTAGAAACAACAGGAAACACCATATATTTT.